This TCR beta chain was identified during a study of regulatory T cells in long-lasting Graves disease (dated by TCRdb to the early 2020s). As for the study more broadly: Persistent Graves' disease was defined as antithyroid drug treatment for over 5 years with persistently positive TSH receptor autoantibodies. In the clinical cohort, patients with persistent Graves' disease had used antithyroid drugs for an average of about 10.3 years. This study used TCR sequencing and RNA sequencing of peripheral blood to compare persistent Graves' disease patients against newly diagnosed Graves' disease patients. The study was conducted in China and was registered as a clinical trial. A total of about 33 samples underwent TCR sequencing, from roughly 13 patients with persistent Graves' disease and 20 or so patients with newly diagnosed Graves' disease. What the study reported, not specific to this receptor: Compared with newly diagnosed patients, patients with persistent Graves' disease had lower TCR Shannon entropy and fewer highly expanded clones, which suggests clonal expansion. Only the TCR beta chain was sequenced and analyzed. TRBV28, TRBJ1-2 and TRBJ2-5 were preferentially used in persistent disease, while TRBV20-1 and TRBJ2-1 were favored in newly diagnosed disease. The small sample size was acknowledged by the authors as a limitation that may reduce accuracy. Patients with persistent disease shared more public clonotypes (about 2,500) than newly diagnosed patients did (nearly 1,000). The study examined only peripheral blood because the primary lesion, thyroid tissue, could not be accessed.

The sample's time point label, decoded: persistent/refractory GD, antithyroid drugs over 5 years with positive TRAb. RNA was extracted from PBMCs in TRIzol for both TCR sequencing and RNA sequencing. The diagnosis of Graves' disease followed American Thyroid Association guidelines. Recruitment of patients was carried out at an endocrinology department in Xi'an, China. Each patient gave approximately 10 milliliters of peripheral blood, collected in an EDTA anticoagulant tube. PBMCs were isolated by Ficoll Paque Plus density gradient separation without further T cell sorting. RNA quality was checked with an Agilent 2100 Bioanalyzer and agarose gel, and concentration with a NanoDrop 2000. Library creation used multiplex PCR. Instrument used: Illumina HiSeq 4000. TCR beta libraries were built with iRepertoire HTBI primers and Arm-PCR amplification of CDR3 regions. Gel purification was performed on PCR products prior to sequencing. As for how the authors treated the data: Across samples, 62 TRBV and 15 or so TRBJ segments were identified and used for gene usage analysis of CDR3 amino acid clonotypes. Filtered high-quality paired reads were merged into contigs using COPE and FqMerger. BLAST was used to align contigs to IMGT TRBV, TRBD and TRBJ reference genes, and CDR3 was defined according to IMGT. Highly expanded clones were defined as clonotypes with a frequency above 0.1%. Shannon entropy served as the measure of repertoire diversity, while the Gini coefficient captured V-J evenness. Public clonotypes were defined as clonotypes shared by more than one individual. TCRdb reran the public reads through fastp at Q25 and MiXCR, keeping productive beta chains. Identical CDR3 proteins give one entry, which carries the most common genes and DNA. These V and J calls originate from TCRdb's pipeline instead of the authors' own analysis. The sample table contains some 450,000 distinct CDR3 sequences; only one count was recorded for around a quarter of them. The ten most abundant clones make up about a quarter of the sample.

Compared with germline, V lacks 2 bases and J lacks 7 bases; bases without a gene match: 8. The germline V gene specifies MGHRA as CDR1 and YSYEKL as CDR2. From the cysteine through the phenylalanine, the CDR3 covers 16 amino acids. Kept here is only the CDR3 DNA, which spans 48 bases and is read in frame from base 1. As regards this clonotype: Its antigen target is currently unknown. Within one base of it there is no much larger clone, and no base qualities were kept.

This clonotype was obtained from a female donor with Graves disease. Sequenced material: peripheral blood mononuclear cells (PBMCs), taken when the disease was refractory, from a patient treated with antithyroid drugs. The chain is encoded by TRBV4-1 joined to TRBJ2-2, and TRBD2 matches 9 of the central bases. CDR3 protein: CASSQNSGSNHGELFF. The bases read TGCGCCAGCAGCCAAAATAGCGGGAGCAATCACGGGGAGCTGTTTTTT.